Below, one TCR beta chain is given with its context. Repertoires were generated with immunoSEQ multiplex PCR, while TCRdb's copy carries only in-frame clones and drops some. The sample contains roughly 65,000 clones, roughly 92% of which appear only once. This specimen belongs to a study of T cell clones after liver transplantation. With 4 bases clipped from V and 8 bases from J, the junction kept 8 bases outside the gene matches. The V gene's germline CDR1 is SGDLS and CDR2 YYNGEE. This CDR3 is built from 13 residues. The chain combines TRBV9 with TRBJ1-2; 7 positions match TRBD1. The TCR was taken from a human patient who received a liver transplant. Some T cells may have originated in the graft donor. The specimen was CD4+ T cells from blood, collected less than 27 months after liver transplant. The DNA of the CDR3 is TGTGCCAGCAGCCCTACCCAGGGGGGAGGCTACACCTTC. This encodes CASSPTQGGGYTF.